The 11 T cell receptor beta chains given below trace back to one sample, sequenced in a study of regulatory T cells in long-lasting Graves disease. Libraries of TCR beta came from iRepertoire HTBI primers plus Arm-PCR of CDR3 regions. Via MiXCR, TCRdb re-called the multiplex PCR reads, giving one row per CDR3 protein. Among a few hundred thousand distinct CDR3 sequences listed, 20% to 25% were seen once. Time point of the sample: persistent/refractory GD, antithyroid drugs over 5 years with positive TRAb. After RNA was extracted from PBMCs, the TCR library was made from it. Sequences were derived from peripheral blood mononuclear cells (PBMCs), sampled when the disease was refractory, from a patient treated with antithyroid drugs. These receptors all stem from a female donor with Graves disease.

This clonotype was found many times. V is TRBV11-2 and J is TRBJ2-2; no clear D gene. V was clipped by 3 bases and J by 6 bases, with 11 bases between them. Germline V gene sequence: CDR1 SGHAT, CDR2 FQNNGV. The CDR3 is 14 residues long. The CDR3 bases are TGTGCCAGCAGCTTTAATGTTAGAGCCGGGGAGCTGTTTTTT. Translating gives CASSFNVRAGELFF.

This clonotype has at least ten counts. The chain links TRBV6-1 to TRBJ2-2; unclear D gene. Trimming took off 7 bases at V and 2 bases at J, with 11 bases between the two ends. The CDR3 is 14 amino acids. CDR1 is MNHNS and CDR2 is SASEGT in the germline V gene. CDR3 in DNA: TGTGCCAGCATCGGGCAGTCTAACACCGGGGAGCTGTTTTTT. As protein: CASIGQSNTGELFF.

This clonotype showed up just a few times. The chain combines TRBV12-3 or TRBV12-4 with TRBJ2-2; TRBD2 might be the D (9 bases). V lost 6 bases and J lost 4, with 39 bases in between. This CDR3 is 23 amino acids long. The CDR3 DNA reads as TGTGCCAGCAGCCACGGGGACAGGCTAACACCCCCCGCGGGAGGGCCGGTCACCGGGGAGCTGTTTTTT. This gives the protein CASSHGDRLTPPAGGPVTGELFF.

This clonotype has more than one count but fewer than ten. The chain couples TRBV12-3 or TRBV12-4 to TRBJ1-5; 9 nucleotides align to TRBD1. The J segment lost 7 bases and the V segment lost 7 bases, leaving 8 bases of the junction unmatched. This CDR3 comprises 14 residues. CDR3 nucleotide sequence: TGTGCCAGCAATCCGGGACAGGGACGGCAGCCCCAGCATTTT. It codes for CASNPGQGRQPQHF.

This chain links TRBV9 with TRBJ1-6; the D is unclear. Trimming removed 0 bases at V and 5 bases at J, with 9 bases between. The CDR3 totals 15 residues. Germline V gene lookup returns CDR1 SGDLS and CDR2 YYNGEE. Here the CDR3 DNA reads TGTGCCAGCAGCGTAGGTCGACAAGATAATTCACCCCTCCACTTT. Encoded protein: CASSVGRQDNSPLHF.

This clonotype showed up many times. The chain combines TRBV5-1 with TRBJ2-7; 10 bases agree with TRBD1. The junction had 5 bases not matched to a gene; V was cut back by 7 bases and J by 4 bases. CDR1 SGHRS and CDR2 YFSETQ come from the germline V gene. CDR3 length: 13 residues. For the CDR3, the DNA is TGCGCCAGCCAGACAGGGGGCAGGTACGAGCAGTACTTC. Translation gives CASQTGGRYEQYF.

J is TRBJ2-7 and V is TRBV18, with 9 bases matching TRBD1. J was trimmed by 0 bases and V by 4 bases; bases with no gene match: 4. CDR3 length equals 15 residues. Germline-derived CDR1 and CDR2 are KGHSH and LQKENI. CDR3 loop: CASSQGQGGSYEQYF. DNA for the CDR3: TGTGCCAGCTCACAGGGACAGGGAGGCTCCTACGAGCAGTACTTC.

The CDR3 is CASSPRNMNTQYF. CDR3 coding DNA: TGTGCCAGCAGCCCTCGAAATATGAATACGCAGTATTTT. The chain couples TRBV7-3 to TRBJ2-3; D gene unclear. From germline, CDR1 is SGHTA and CDR2 FQGTGA. Deletions cut 5 bases from V and 7 bases from J, with 13 bases between. The CDR3 runs 13 residues.

This rearrangement joins TRBV7-9 to TRBJ1-6; 12 bases are a match to TRBD1. J gave up 7 bases and V 5 bases, and 3 bases lay outside the gene matches. CDR3 length: 15 amino acids. The germline V gene has CDR1 SEHNR and CDR2 FQNEAQ (reference sequence). CDR3 sequence: CASSPGTGGNSPLHF. The CDR3 DNA follows: TGTGCCAGCAGCCCCGGGACAGGGGGCAATTCACCCCTCCACTTT.

This clonotype occurred a few times. The rearrangement links TRBV5-1 to TRBJ2-7; possible D gene TRBD2, 6 bases. Trimming took off 1 base at V and 0 bases at J, with 14 bases between the two ends. Germline V CDR1 and CDR2: SGHRS, YFSETQ. The CDR3 consists of 16 residues. The CDR3: CASSLWDSYNSYEQYF. The CDR3 DNA is TGCGCCAGCAGCTTGTGGGACTCCTATAACTCCTACGAGCAGTACTTC.

The sample holds a few counts of this clonotype. The V and J genes are TRBV5-6 and TRBJ1-6; D perhaps matches TRBD1 (5 bases). The CDR3 has 13 residues. Germline lookup yields CDR1 SGHDT and CDR2 YYEEEE. V lost 4 bases and J 10 bases, leaving 12 bases between the germline ends. The CDR3 reads CASSEQGGSPLHF. CDR3 DNA: TGTGCCAGCAGCGAGCAGGGAGGGTCACCCCTCCACTTT.